The rows below give T cell receptor beta chains drawn from one sample of a study of cytomegalovirus exposure and HLA in healthy donors. Sequenced by immunoSEQ multiplex PCR; TCRdb stores in-frame clones only, minus some. The sample lists about 87,000 clones; 7.6% were seen once. Sequences were obtained from PBMCs. The origin of the receptors is a man aged 45-65 years in good health and CMV-seronegative. Both conserved end residues are part of each CDR3. Fields, in order: V gene, J gene, CDR3 length, clone size, D gene, CDR3 DNA, CDR3 protein. A D gene is named only where the DNA matches it firmly. The size of a clone is reported for some rows only, either as once, few or many, or as a class for expanded clones.

v_call: TRBV19
j_call: TRBJ2-5
cdr3_length: 17
clone_size: few
d_call: TRBD1
cdr3_nt: TGTGCCAGTAGTCCAGAGGCCCCGGGACAGTTTAAAGAGACCCAGTACTTC
cdr3_aa: CASSPEAPGQFKETQYF

v_call: TRBV11-2
j_call: TRBJ2-2
cdr3_length: 18
clone_size: few
d_call: NA
cdr3_nt: TGTGCCAGCAGCTCAATGTCGGGAGTAGCGCCGAACACCGGGGAGCTGTTTTTT
cdr3_aa: CASSSMSGVAPNTGELFF

v_call: TRBV7-2
j_call: TRBJ2-7
cdr3_length: 15
clone_size: few
d_call: NA
cdr3_nt: TGTGCCAGCAGCTTAGTACGGGGTGGGTACTACGAGCAGTACTTC
cdr3_aa: CASSLVRGGYYEQYF

v_call: TRBV18
j_call: TRBJ2-1
cdr3_length: 16
clone_size: few
d_call: TRBD2
cdr3_nt: TGTGCCAGCTCACCTACCGGGACTAGCGGTTACAATGAGCAGTTCTTC
cdr3_aa: CASSPTGTSGYNEQFF

v_call: TRBV7-2
j_call: TRBJ2-6
cdr3_length: 15
clone_size: NA
d_call: NA
cdr3_nt: TGTGCCAGCAGCTTAGGGGGGGCTGGGGCCAACGTCCTGACTTTC
cdr3_aa: CASSLGGAGANVLTF

v_call: TRBV6-1
j_call: TRBJ2-7
cdr3_length: 17
clone_size: NA
d_call: NA
cdr3_nt: TGTGCCAGCAGTGAAATCAGCAGGGCGGCACTTCCCTACGAGCAGTACTTC
cdr3_aa: CASSEISRAALPYEQYF

v_call: TRBV28
j_call: TRBJ2-1
cdr3_length: 16
clone_size: NA
d_call: TRBD2
cdr3_nt: TGTGCCAGCAGTTTATGGGGCCTAGCGGGAGTGAATGAGCAGTTCTTC
cdr3_aa: CASSLWGLAGVNEQFF

v_call: TRBV6-1
j_call: TRBJ2-2
cdr3_length: 14
clone_size: NA
d_call: NA
cdr3_nt: TGTGCCAGCTCCAGGGATTTAGGTACCGGGGAGCTGTTTTTT
cdr3_aa: CASSRDLGTGELFF

v_call: TRBV6-1
j_call: TRBJ1-5
cdr3_length: 15
clone_size: NA
d_call: NA
cdr3_nt: TGTGCCAGCCTTAAAAGCAGGGTCGGCAATCAGCCCCAGCATTTT
cdr3_aa: CASLKSRVGNQPQHF

v_call: TRBV4-2
j_call: TRBJ1-5
cdr3_length: 14
clone_size: NA
d_call: NA
cdr3_nt: TGTGCCAGCAGCCCGCAGGCGGGGCCTCAGCCCCAGCATTTT
cdr3_aa: CASSPQAGPQPQHF

v_call: TRBV2
j_call: TRBJ1-5
cdr3_length: 13
clone_size: NA
d_call: NA
cdr3_nt: TGTGCCAGCAGTCCTACTGTGGATCAGCCCCAGCATTTT
cdr3_aa: CASSPTVDQPQHF

v_call: TRBV7-2
j_call: TRBJ2-7
cdr3_length: 13
clone_size: NA
d_call: NA
cdr3_nt: TGTGCCAGCAGCTTAGTTAACTCCTACGAGCAGTACTTC
cdr3_aa: CASSLVNSYEQYF

v_call: TRBV5-1
j_call: TRBJ1-1
cdr3_length: 15
clone_size: NA
d_call: NA
cdr3_nt: TGCGCCAGCAGCTTGGGGGCGCAGGGGAACACTGAAGCTTTCTTT
cdr3_aa: CASSLGAQGNTEAFF

v_call: TRBV23-1
j_call: TRBJ2-6
cdr3_length: 17
clone_size: few
d_call: NA
cdr3_nt: TGCGCCAGCAGTCGACAGCGGGCGAGCTCTGGGGCCAACGTCCTGACTTTC
cdr3_aa: CASSRQRASSGANVLTF

v_call: TRBV5-6
j_call: TRBJ2-5
cdr3_length: 14
clone_size: few
d_call: NA
cdr3_nt: TGTGCCAGCAGCTCGGGACCCGGAGGGGAGACCCAGTACTTC
cdr3_aa: CASSSGPGGETQYF

v_call: TRBV5-1
j_call: TRBJ2-3
cdr3_length: 14
clone_size: NA
d_call: TRBD1
cdr3_nt: TGCGCCAGCAGCTTTGACAGGGGCACAGATACGCAGTATTTT
cdr3_aa: CASSFDRGTDTQYF

v_call: TRBV11-2
j_call: TRBJ2-7
cdr3_length: 16
clone_size: NA
d_call: TRBD2
cdr3_nt: TGTGCCAGCAGCTTAGGAGCTAGCGGGAGTTCCTACGAGCAGTACTTC
cdr3_aa: CASSLGASGSSYEQYF

v_call: TRBV19
j_call: TRBJ1-2
cdr3_length: 15
clone_size: few
d_call: NA
cdr3_nt: TGTGCCAGTAGTATAGGAGCAGGTACGAGCTATGGCTACACCTTC
cdr3_aa: CASSIGAGTSYGYTF

v_call: TRBV6-5
j_call: TRBJ1-2
cdr3_length: 14
clone_size: NA
d_call: NA
cdr3_nt: TGTGCCAGCACCCGCATTCGGGGGTGGGATGGCTACACCTTC
cdr3_aa: CASTRIRGWDGYTF

v_call: TRBV7-7
j_call: TRBJ2-5
cdr3_length: 15
clone_size: NA
d_call: TRBD2
cdr3_nt: TGTGCTAGCAGCGTACTAGCGGGGGGACAAGAGACCCAGTACTTC
cdr3_aa: CASSVLAGGQETQYF

v_call: TRBV30
j_call: TRBJ2-3
cdr3_length: 13
clone_size: NA
d_call: NA
cdr3_nt: TGTGCCTGGAGTGTCGCACCTACTAATACGCAGTATTTT
cdr3_aa: CAWSVAPTNTQYF

v_call: TRBV5-6
j_call: TRBJ2-2
cdr3_length: 15
clone_size: few
d_call: NA
cdr3_nt: TGTGCCAGCAGTTCGGGACTCGTAAACACCGGGGAGCTGTTTTTT
cdr3_aa: CASSSGLVNTGELFF

v_call: TRBV30
j_call: TRBJ1-1
cdr3_length: 13
clone_size: NA
d_call: NA
cdr3_nt: TGTGCCTGGAGTGAACAGCCTCCCACTGAAGCTTTCTTT
cdr3_aa: CAWSEQPPTEAFF

v_call: TRBV9
j_call: TRBJ2-6
cdr3_length: 17
clone_size: NA
d_call: NA
cdr3_nt: TGTGCCAGCAGCCCCGGACTCCTAAACTCTGGGGCCAACGTCCTGACTTTC
cdr3_aa: CASSPGLLNSGANVLTF

v_call: TRBV7-2
j_call: TRBJ1-2
cdr3_length: 15
clone_size: NA
d_call: NA
cdr3_nt: TGTGCCAGCAGCTTAGAGGCAGGGAATAGAAGGGGCTACACCTTC
cdr3_aa: CASSLEAGNRRGYTF

v_call: TRBV6-1
j_call: TRBJ2-5
cdr3_length: 15
clone_size: NA
d_call: TRBD1
cdr3_nt: TGTGCCAGCAGTTTCCTTGGGGGACAGCAAGAGACCCAGTACTTC
cdr3_aa: CASSFLGGQQETQYF

v_call: TRBV6-6
j_call: TRBJ1-5
cdr3_length: 14
clone_size: few
d_call: TRBD1
cdr3_nt: TGTGCCAGCAGATCTGGGACAGGGAATCAGCCCCAGCATTTT
cdr3_aa: CASRSGTGNQPQHF

v_call: TRBV7-7
j_call: TRBJ1-2
cdr3_length: 18
clone_size: NA
d_call: NA
cdr3_nt: TGTGCTAGCAGCTCCCAAAGAGGGGGTGGGGTTTGTACCTATGGCTACACCTTC
cdr3_aa: CASSSQRGGGVCTYGYTF

v_call: TRBV4-2
j_call: TRBJ1-2
cdr3_length: 15
clone_size: NA
d_call: TRBD1
cdr3_nt: TGTGCCAGCAGCCAAGGGACAGGGACCCTCTATGGCTACACCTTC
cdr3_aa: CASSQGTGTLYGYTF

v_call: TRBV9
j_call: TRBJ2-5
cdr3_length: 13
clone_size: few
d_call: TRBD1
cdr3_nt: TGTGCCAGCAGCCTGGGACAGGGCGGGACCCAGTACTTC
cdr3_aa: CASSLGQGGTQYF

v_call: TRBV4-2
j_call: TRBJ2-3
cdr3_length: 14
clone_size: few
d_call: NA
cdr3_nt: TGTGCCAGCAGCCAATCCCCTGCGGGAAATACGCAGTATTTT
cdr3_aa: CASSQSPAGNTQYF

v_call: TRBV27
j_call: TRBJ2-3
cdr3_length: 15
clone_size: once
d_call: TRBD2
cdr3_nt: TGTGCCAGCAGTTTCACTAGCGGGTACACAGATACGCAGTATTTT
cdr3_aa: CASSFTSGYTDTQYF

v_call: TRBV6-1
j_call: TRBJ1-2
cdr3_length: 14
clone_size: NA
d_call: NA
cdr3_nt: TGTGCCAGCAGTGAGCCTCGAGACAGCCTTGGCTACACCTTC
cdr3_aa: CASSEPRDSLGYTF

v_call: TRBV19
j_call: TRBJ2-7
cdr3_length: 17
clone_size: few
d_call: TRBD2
cdr3_nt: TGTGCCAGTAGTATTCCCTCTTCTAGCGGGGGAACCTACGAGCAGTACTTC
cdr3_aa: CASSIPSSSGGTYEQYF

v_call: TRBV19
j_call: TRBJ2-2
cdr3_length: 16
clone_size: NA
d_call: NA
cdr3_nt: TGTGCCAGTAGTATACAAAGCGTCGCGAACACCGGGGAGCTGTTTTTT
cdr3_aa: CASSIQSVANTGELFF

v_call: TRBV6-6
j_call: TRBJ2-4
cdr3_length: 13
clone_size: few
d_call: TRBD2
cdr3_nt: TGTGCCAGCCGAATAGCGGGAGAAAACATTCAGTACTTC
cdr3_aa: CASRIAGENIQYF

v_call: TRBV5-1
j_call: TRBJ1-5
cdr3_length: 14
clone_size: few
d_call: NA
cdr3_nt: TGCGCCAGCAGCCCGGGTCCCGGGAATCAGCCCCAGCATTTT
cdr3_aa: CASSPGPGNQPQHF

v_call: TRBV2
j_call: TRBJ2-3
cdr3_length: 14
clone_size: few
d_call: NA
cdr3_nt: TGTGCCAGCAGTGAAGCGCAGGGCGTAACTACGCAGTATTTT
cdr3_aa: CASSEAQGVTTQYF

v_call: TRBV7-8
j_call: TRBJ1-5
cdr3_length: 16
clone_size: few
d_call: NA
cdr3_nt: TGTGCCAGCAGCTTATCGGGGGGAGGTAGCAATCAGCCCCAGCATTTT
cdr3_aa: CASSLSGGGSNQPQHF

v_call: TRBV10-3
j_call: TRBJ1-1
cdr3_length: 16
clone_size: few
d_call: TRBD1
cdr3_nt: TGTGCCATCAGTGAGTCATTAGGGACAGGGGTCACTGAAGCTTTCTTT
cdr3_aa: CAISESLGTGVTEAFF

v_call: TRBV28
j_call: TRBJ2-7
cdr3_length: 16
clone_size: few
d_call: TRBD2
cdr3_nt: TGTGCCAGCAGTTTATCGGCTAGCGGGGGCCTATACGAGCAGTACTTC
cdr3_aa: CASSLSASGGLYEQYF

v_call: TRBV29-1
j_call: TRBJ2-7
cdr3_length: 16
clone_size: few
d_call: TRBD2
cdr3_nt: TGCAGCGTTGAAGCTCCTGGGGCTAGCGGGGGCTACGAGCAGTACTTC
cdr3_aa: CSVEAPGASGGYEQYF

v_call: TRBV7-8
j_call: TRBJ1-1
cdr3_length: 15
clone_size: few
d_call: TRBD1
cdr3_nt: TGTGCCAGCAGCTTAGAATCGGCAGGGGGCACTGAAGCTTTCTTT
cdr3_aa: CASSLESAGGTEAFF

v_call: TRBV2
j_call: TRBJ2-4
cdr3_length: 15
clone_size: NA
d_call: TRBD2
cdr3_nt: TGTGCCAGCAGTGAAACTAGCGGGGGGGCCAATCCTCAGTACTTC
cdr3_aa: CASSETSGGANPQYF

v_call: TRBV28
j_call: TRBJ2-6
cdr3_length: 18
clone_size: NA
d_call: TRBD2
cdr3_nt: TGTGCCAGCAGACCCGGGGGGGGATCCAGCTCTGGGGCCAACGTCCTGACTTTC
cdr3_aa: CASRPGGGSSSGANVLTF

v_call: TRBV27
j_call: TRBJ2-7
cdr3_length: 16
clone_size: NA
d_call: TRBD2
cdr3_nt: TGTGCCAGCAGTTCTCCGGGACTAGAAGCCTCCTACGAGCAGTACTTC
cdr3_aa: CASSSPGLEASYEQYF

v_call: TRBV2
j_call: TRBJ2-7
cdr3_length: 14
clone_size: NA
d_call: TRBD2
cdr3_nt: TGTGCCAGCAGTGAAATGCGGTCGGGACTAGAGCAGTACTTC
cdr3_aa: CASSEMRSGLEQYF

v_call: TRBV28
j_call: TRBJ1-5
cdr3_length: 15
clone_size: few
d_call: TRBD1
cdr3_nt: TGTGCCAGCAGTTTCCGACAGGGTTTAGTTCAGCCCCAGCATTTT
cdr3_aa: CASSFRQGLVQPQHF

v_call: TRBV20-1
j_call: TRBJ2-7
cdr3_length: 11
clone_size: NA
d_call: NA
cdr3_nt: TGCAGTGCTAGACAGGGTTACGAGCAGTACTTC
cdr3_aa: CSARQGYEQYF

v_call: TRBV28
j_call: TRBJ1-1
cdr3_length: 11
clone_size: NA
d_call: NA
cdr3_nt: TGTGCCACAGCTACAGGTTTTGAAGCTTTCTTT
cdr3_aa: CATATGFEAFF

v_call: TRBV7-9
j_call: TRBJ1-5
cdr3_length: 15
clone_size: NA
d_call: NA
cdr3_nt: TGTGCCAGCAGCTTAGGACAGAACCAAAATCAGCCCCAGCATTTT
cdr3_aa: CASSLGQNQNQPQHF

v_call: TRBV7-2
j_call: TRBJ2-7
cdr3_length: 13
clone_size: NA
d_call: NA
cdr3_nt: TGTGCCAGCAGCCGACAGCTATCCTACGAGCAGTACTTC
cdr3_aa: CASSRQLSYEQYF

v_call: TRBV5-1
j_call: TRBJ1-1
cdr3_length: 14
clone_size: few
d_call: TRBD1
cdr3_nt: TGCGCCAGCAGCTCGGGACAGGGTAACACTGAAGCTTTCTTT
cdr3_aa: CASSSGQGNTEAFF

v_call: TRBV6-6
j_call: TRBJ2-2
cdr3_length: 14
clone_size: NA
d_call: NA
cdr3_nt: TGTGCCAGCACTTGGACAGTGAACACCGGGGAGCTGTTTTTT
cdr3_aa: CASTWTVNTGELFF

v_call: TRBV7-3
j_call: TRBJ2-2
cdr3_length: 16
clone_size: NA
d_call: TRBD1
cdr3_nt: TGTGCCAGCAGCCTAATGGGACAGGGTACGACCGGGGAGCTGTTTTTT
cdr3_aa: CASSLMGQGTTGELFF

v_call: TRBV27
j_call: TRBJ1-5
cdr3_length: 14
clone_size: few
d_call: NA
cdr3_nt: TGTGCCAGCAGTTTAGAGCGGAGCAATCAGCCCCAGCATTTT
cdr3_aa: CASSLERSNQPQHF

v_call: TRBV9
j_call: TRBJ2-7
cdr3_length: 14
clone_size: NA
d_call: TRBD2
cdr3_nt: TGTGCCAGCAGCGTAAGTCGGATCGGGGGGGAGCAGTACTTC
cdr3_aa: CASSVSRIGGEQYF

v_call: TRBV9
j_call: TRBJ1-2
cdr3_length: 15
clone_size: NA
d_call: NA
cdr3_nt: TGTGCCAGCAGCGTAGCTTCCGGGACTCAGGATGGCTACACCTTC
cdr3_aa: CASSVASGTQDGYTF

v_call: TRBV14
j_call: TRBJ1-2
cdr3_length: 13
clone_size: NA
d_call: TRBD1
cdr3_nt: TGTGCCAGCAGCCCGACAGGGGTTGGAGGCTACACCTTC
cdr3_aa: CASSPTGVGGYTF